The 27 T cell receptor beta chains listed next were all sequenced from one sample in a study of shared clonotypes between healthy human individuals. Profiling relied on immunoSEQ multiplex PCR, and the TCRdb table lists in-frame clones only, not all of them. The sample consists of about half a million clones, roughly 85% of them appearing once. The sample taken for sequencing was PBMCs. The receptors come from a woman in her 40s in good health. Some clones in this sample may be carry-over from other donors' samples.

The rearrangement links TRBV5-8 to TRBJ1-1; D possibly corresponds to TRBD1 (6 bases). Germline values: CDR1 SGHTS, CDR2 YDEGEE. This CDR3 comprises 15 residues. The V and J ends lost 2 bases and 5 bases respectively, with 16 bases between them. The CDR3 here is CASSLQGHYGTEAFF. CDR3 coding DNA: TGTGCCAGCAGCTTACAGGGCCACTATGGGACTGAAGCTTTCTTT.

The chain joins TRBV7-2 to TRBJ1-1, with 12 bases that match TRBD1. The ends lost 5 bases at V and 5 bases at J; junction bases unmatched: 15. In germline, CDR1 is SGHTA, CDR2 FQGNSA. The CDR3 has 18 amino acids. The CDR3 is CASSPQSGGTGGQTEAFF. As DNA, the CDR3 is TGTGCCAGCAGCCCTCAAAGCGGGGGGACAGGGGGCCAAACTGAAGCTTTCTTT.

This clone appeared many times. The J gene is TRBJ2-1, the V gene TRBV30; TRBD2 matches 13 bases. After removal of 1 base from V and 8 bases from J, the junction contained 5 bases not matched to a gene. Germline-derived CDR1 and CDR2 are GTSNPN and SVGIG (reference sequence). The length of the CDR3 is 15 residues. As DNA, the CDR3 is TGTGCCTGGAGTGAGGGACTAGCGGGAAGGGATGAGCAGTTCTTC. As protein: CAWSEGLAGRDEQFF.

The chain joins TRBV10-3 to TRBJ1-2; 7 nucleotides match TRBD1. Looked up from germline, CDR1 is ENHRY and CDR2 is SYGVKD. The CDR3 extends over 13 amino acids. After removal of 7 bases from V and 7 bases from J, the junction contained 9 bases not matched to a gene. The CDR3 protein is CAITPDREGGYTF. In nucleotides, the CDR3 is TGTGCCATCACCCCAGACAGGGAAGGTGGCTACACCTTC.

This chain connects TRBV10-3 to TRBJ2-5; possible D gene TRBD2, 5 bases. Germline lookup yields CDR1 ENHRY and CDR2 SYGVKD. The germline V and J ends were trimmed by 4 bases and 11 bases, with 14 bases remaining between them. CDR3 length equals 12 residues. The CDR3 region has the DNA TGTGCCATCAGTGGTTGGCAGGAGGAGCAGTACTTC. Translated, it gives CAISGWQEEQYF.

The CDR3 loop reads CASTPGGYSDGYTF. The CDR3 nucleotides are TGTGCCAGCACCCCAGGGGGGTATTCGGATGGCTACACCTTC. This sequence joins TRBV6-1 and TRBJ1-2, with 7 nucleotides matching TRBD1. Germline CDR1 and CDR2: MNHNS and SASEGT. Trimming removed 7 bases from V and 6 bases from J; junction bases left unmatched: 11. CDR3 length: 14 amino acids.

The V and J genes are TRBV10-2 and TRBJ2-3, with 8 bases lining up with TRBD2. V dropped 8 bases and J dropped 7; count of bases not matched to a gene: 11. The germline gives CDR1 WSHSY, CDR2 SAAADI. This CDR3 comprises 14 residues. As DNA, the CDR3 is TGCGCCAGCGGGTTGGGACTAGGGAGGTATACGCAGTATTTT. The encoded protein is CASGLGLGRYTQYF.

V and J are TRBV5-6 and TRBJ2-7; 9 nucleotides agree with TRBD2. Germline-derived CDR1 and CDR2 are SGHDT and YYEEEE. J lost 7 bases, V lost 1 base, and 9 bases had no gene match. The CDR3 loop spans 15 amino acids. The CDR3 loop is CASSLLSGRMGEQYF. The CDR3 nucleotides are TGTGCCAGCAGCTTGCTGAGCGGGAGGATGGGGGAGCAGTACTTC. Based on the CDR3 plus reference TRBV5-6 and TRBJ2-7, the full variable domain is DAGVTQSPTHLIKTRGQQVTLRCSPKSGHDTVSWYQQALGQGPQFIFQYYEEEERQRGNFPDRFSGHQFPNYSSELNVNALLLGDSALYLCASSLLSGRMGEQYFGPGTRLTVT.

The gene calls are TRBV11-2 and TRBJ2-1; 9 bases match TRBD2. Looked up from germline, CDR1 is SGHAT and CDR2 is FQNNGV. The V segment lost 3 bases and the J segment 9 bases; nucleotides outside the gene matches: 9. The CDR3 runs 15 residues. CDR3 bases: TGTGCCAGCAGCTTTTGGGGCGGGAGGGACAGTGAGCAGTTCTTC. This encodes CASSFWGGRDSEQFF.

The genes are TRBV4-3 and TRBJ2-7; the match to TRBD2 covers 8 bases. V was clipped by 0 bases and J by 5 bases; unmatched bases: 6. CDR3 size: 15 residues. Germline-derived CDR1 and CDR2 are LGHNA and YSLEER. DNA of the CDR3: TGCGCCAGCAGCCAAGATCGGGGACTAGTAAACGAGCAGTACTTC. Translating it yields CASSQDRGLVNEQYF.

V gene TRBV15 combines with J gene TRBJ2-7; D possibly corresponds to TRBD1 (5 bases). This CDR3 region has 17 residues. Trimming stripped 1 base from V and 5 bases from J, with 21 bases between. CDR1 LNHNV and CDR2 YYDKDF come from the germline V gene (reference sequence). The CDR3 is CATSRAYPSGLGNEQYF. For the CDR3, the DNA is TGTGCCACCAGCAGAGCTTATCCTTCAGGGTTAGGCAACGAGCAGTACTTC.

The chain joins TRBV10-2 to TRBJ2-1, with TRBD2 matching over 11 bases. V shed 5 bases and J 4 bases; nucleotides not matched to a gene: 1. This CDR3 region has 14 residues. Germline CDR1 and CDR2: WSHSY and SAAADI. CDR3 residues: CASSRTSGYNEQFF. The CDR3 region has the DNA TGCGCCAGCAGTCGGACTAGCGGGTACAATGAGCAGTTCTTC.

This clone was detected a few times. The J gene is TRBJ2-5, the V gene TRBV20-1, with D unresolved. CDR1 DFQATT and CDR2 SNEGSKA come from the germline V gene (reference sequence). This CDR3 is built from 11 residues. V lost 3 bases, J lost 9 bases, and 11 bases lay in between. The CDR3 coding sequence is TGCAGTGCTAGGGAGAGCGTCCCCCAGTACTTC. It specifies CSARESVPQYF.

The chain combines TRBV4-2 with TRBJ2-7; 7 bases are a match to TRBD2. Looked up from germline, CDR1 is LGHNA and CDR2 is YNFKEQ. The ends lost 0 bases at V and 4 bases at J; junction bases unmatched: 6. This CDR3 has 15 amino acids. CDR3 coding DNA: TGTGCCAGCAGCCAAGAGGACGGGGAGGGATACGAGCAGTACTTC. Protein sequence: CASSQEDGEGYEQYF.

The chain uses TRBV2 and TRBJ2-4; TRBD1 aligns across 10 bases. This CDR3 contains 14 residues. The germline V gene has CDR1 SNHLY and CDR2 FYNNEI. With V trimmed by 8 bases and J by 11 bases, 12 bases remained unmatched. DNA for the CDR3: TGTGCCAGCCGCCCCGGGACAGGGGCAGGGGTTCAGTACTTC. Translation: CASRPGTGAGVQYF.

The chain recombines TRBV5-8 with TRBJ1-2, with D possibly being TRBD1 (6 bases). CDR3 length equals 14 residues. The germline CDR1 and CDR2 sequences are SGHTS and YDEGEE. Between the trimmed V and J ends, which lost 5 bases and 4 bases, there was a span of 15 bases. The chain's CDR3 is CASSRGRNSYGYTF. Here the CDR3 DNA reads TGTGCCAGCAGTCGGGGGCGCAACAGCTATGGCTACACCTTC.

This chain links TRBV5-4 with TRBJ2-3; 11 nucleotides align to TRBD1. CDR1 is SGHNT and CDR2 is YYREEE in the germline V gene (reference sequence). CDR3 length equals 17 residues. After removal of 4 bases from V and 4 bases from J, the junction contained 11 bases not matched to a gene. The CDR3 reads CASSPRTGGNTPDTQYF. The CDR3 DNA sequence: TGTGCCAGCAGCCCTAGGACAGGGGGCAATACCCCAGATACGCAGTATTTT.

This clone has only one observation. This could be a read error, since a much larger clone is one nucleotide away. The V call is TRBV30, the J call TRBJ1-1; D not resolved. Trimming stripped 4 bases from V and 1 base from J, with 13 bases between. Germline CDR1 is GTSNPN and CDR2 is SVGIG (reference sequence). This CDR3 contains 14 residues. The CDR3 coding sequence is TGTGCCTGGACCCCACTCGACTGGAACACTGAAGCTTTCTTT. Translation gives CAWTPLDWNTEAFF.

The genes are TRBV9 and TRBJ2-5, with 10 positions matching TRBD2. This CDR3 spans 18 amino acids. Germline CDR1 and CDR2: SGDLS and YYNGEE. Trimming took 0 bases from V and 3 from J; bases not matched to a gene: 11. The CDR3 DNA sequence: TGTGCCAGCAGCGTAGGCCCCGCGGGAGCGGGAGGGGAAGAGACCCAGTACTTC. It translates to CASSVGPAGAGGEETQYF.

The chain has TRBV6-4 and TRBJ2-5, with a tentative D call TRBD2 (5 bases). There are 13 residues in the CDR3. The germline V gene encodes CDR1 MRHNA and CDR2 SNTAGT. Trimming left V 4 bases short and J 5 bases short, with 11 bases between. In nucleotides, the CDR3 is TGTGCCAGCAGTGCGAGGGCCCTGGAGACCCAGTACTTC. Protein sequence: CASSARALETQYF.

This chain connects TRBV30 to TRBJ2-7; no reliable D call. The V gene's germline CDR1 is GTSNPN and CDR2 SVGIG (reference sequence). The CDR3 is 11 amino acids. Trimming stripped 1 base from V and 4 bases from J, with 5 bases between. The CDR3 here is CAWSEQYEQYF. The CDR3 DNA follows: TGTGCCTGGAGTGAGCAGTACGAGCAGTACTTC.

This chain connects TRBV7-9 to TRBJ2-1; TRBD2 aligns across 13 bases. The CDR3 is 15 amino acids. CDR1 and CDR2 (germline): SEHNR, FQNEAQ (reference sequence). With V trimmed by 6 bases and J by 7 bases, 6 bases remained unmatched. In nucleotides, the CDR3 is TGTGCCAGCAGACCCAGGACTAGCGGGAGTAATGAGCAGTTCTTC. Its protein product is CASRPRTSGSNEQFF. Looking up the rest from reference TRBV7-9 and TRBJ2-1 gives the full variable domain: DTGVSQNPRHKITKRGQNVTFRCDPISEHNRLYWYRQTLGQGPEFLTYFQNEAQLEKSRLLSDRFSAERPKGSFSTLEIQRTEQGDSAMYLCASRPRTSGSNEQFFGPGTRLTVL.

The V call is TRBV27, the J call TRBJ2-7, with D hard to call. Germline V CDR1 and CDR2: MNHEY, SMNVEV (reference sequence). The CDR3 is 14 amino acids. The V gene lost 6 bases and the J gene lost 0 bases, with 12 bases spanning the gap. CDR3 nucleotides: TGTGCCAGCAGCGTTCTTCCGAGCTCCTACGAGCAGTACTTC. Translated, it gives CASSVLPSSYEQYF.

The CDR3 region is CASRGTADNEQFF. The CDR3 DNA reads TGCGCCAGCAGAGGGACGGCCGACAATGAGCAGTTCTTC. The rearrangement joins TRBV5-1 to TRBJ2-1; D is perhaps TRBD1 or TRBD2 (5 bases each). Germline-derived CDR1 and CDR2 are SGHRS and YFSETQ. V lost 5 bases and J 5 bases, leaving 11 bases between the germline ends. The CDR3 consists of 13 residues.

The V call is TRBV9, the J call TRBJ2-2; the match to TRBD2 covers 8 bases. Trimming at V came to 3 bases and at J to 7 bases, leaving 2 bases not matched to a gene. Germline V gene sequence: CDR1 SGDLS, CDR2 YYNGEE. The CDR3 runs 13 residues. The CDR3 DNA reads TGTGCCAGCAGCGCCCGGGGGGGCGGGGAGCTGTTTTTT. Protein sequence: CASSARGGGELFF. The full variable domain, its missing parts supplied by reference TRBV9 and TRBJ2-2, is DSGVTQTPKHLITATGQRVTLRCSPRSGDLSVYWYQQSLDQGLQFLIQYYNGEERAKGNILERFSAQQFPDLHSELNLSSLELGDSALYFCASSARGGGELFFGEGSRLTVL.

This chain uses TRBV30 with TRBJ2-7; D is possibly TRBD1 (5 bases). This CDR3 contains 14 residues. Trimming removed 5 bases at V and 2 bases at J, with 16 bases between. Per germline, CDR1 GTSNPN and CDR2 SVGIG (reference sequence). The CDR3 bases are TGTGCCTGGTCCAGGGTGGTCCCGACCTACGAGCAGTACTTC. It translates to CAWSRVVPTYEQYF.

V gene TRBV5-1 combines with J gene TRBJ2-6; 7 bases are shared with TRBD1. The J segment lost 0 bases and the V segment lost 6 bases, leaving 6 bases of the junction unmatched. The germline V gene encodes CDR1 SGHRS and CDR2 YFSETQ. The CDR3 consists of 16 residues. The CDR3 DNA reads TGCGCCAGCACCCCGACAGGGACCTCTGGGGCCAACGTCCTGACTTTC. Translating gives CASTPTGTSGANVLTF.